The entry that follows covers one T cell receptor (beta chain) sequence. V lost 7 bases to trimming and J lost 5 bases; unmatched junction nucleotides: 9. Germline-derived CDR1 and CDR2 are ENHRY and SYGVKD. CDR3 size: 14 residues. Profiling relied on immunoSEQ multiplex PCR, and the TCRdb table lists in-frame clones only, not all of them. Among approximately 940,000 clones listed, 76% were seen once. The data belong to a study of shared clonotypes between healthy human individuals. The chain uses TRBV10-3 and TRBJ1-2; 8 positions match TRBD1. The sample comprised memory CD4+ T cells sorted from blood. Subset described: CD45RA-negative fraction. This clonotype was obtained from a young man in good health. The CDR3, as DNA: TGTGCCATCAACCCCGCAGGGGGCAATTATGGCTACACCTTC. It translates to CAINPAGGNYGYTF.